This TCR beta chain comes out of a study of blood T cell repertoires in COVID-19. Across the study: T cells, B-cell-depleted T cells, or PBMCs supplied cDNA or gDNA.

Using immunoSEQ multiplex PCR, the repertoire was profiled, and TCRdb retains in-frame clones only, with some absent. The sample has about 200,000 clones; 86% are singletons. Trimming took 0 bases from V and 8 from J, leaving 9 bases between them. The CDR3 runs 13 residues. Germline loops: CDR1 SGDLS, CDR2 YYNGEE. V and J are TRBV9 and TRBJ2-1; D is unresolved. The receptor was derived from a man aged 40-49 years with acute COVID-19. The specimen sequenced was PBMCs or T cells enriched from blood (not recorded which). Here the CDR3 DNA reads TGTGCCAGCAGCGTAGAGGAGACGGATGAGCAGTTCTTC. It encodes CASSVEETDEQFF.